Below are 20 T cell receptor beta chains sequenced from a single sample in a study of cytomegalovirus exposure and HLA in healthy donors. This table comes from immunoSEQ multiplex PCR, and its TCRdb copy is limited to in-frame clones, with some not included. In the table there are some 240,000 clones, less than 90% of which are singletons. Sequencing used PBMCs. The receptors were sampled from a woman in her late teens or twenties in good health and CMV-seronegative.

The chain combines TRBV7-6 with TRBJ2-7; D tentatively fits TRBD1 or TRBD2 (5 bases each). CDR3 length: 13 residues. CDR1 and CDR2 from the germline V gene are SGHVS and FNYEAQ. With 2 bases removed from V and 2 bases from J, the gap between germline ends came to 7 bases. CDR3 sequence reads: CASSLSGPYEQYF. DNA of the CDR3: TGTGCCAGCAGCTTATCGGGGCCCTACGAGCAGTACTTC.

V gene TRBV5-1 combines with J gene TRBJ2-4; D gene ambiguous. V dropped 0 bases and J dropped 4 bases, with 8 bases sitting between them. Germline CDR1 reads SGHRS; CDR2 reads YFSETQ. The CDR3 sequence is 14 residues long. The CDR3 loop is CASSLGQAKNIQYF. CDR3 nucleotide sequence: TGCGCCAGCAGCTTGGGGCAGGCTAAAAACATTCAGTACTTC. Drawing the rest from reference TRBV5-1 and TRBJ2-4, the complete variable domain is KAGVTQTPRYLIKTRGQQVTLSCSPISGHRSVSWYQQTPGQGLQFLFEYFSETQRNKGNFPGRFSGRQFSNSRSEMNVSTLELGDSALYLCASSLGQAKNIQYFGAGTRLSVL.

This chain uses TRBV10-3 with TRBJ2-4, with D maybe TRBD1 (6 bases). The CDR3 is 11 amino acids. The V end lost 3 bases, the J end lost 13 bases, and 10 bases lay between the germline ends. Germline V gives CDR1 ENHRY, CDR2 SYGVKD. The CDR3 DNA reads TGTGCCATCAGTGATGGGACACCCCAGTACTTC. Amino acids: CAISDGTPQYF.

J is TRBJ2-3 and V is TRBV5-1; D not certain. V lost 3 bases and J 2 bases, leaving 4 bases between the germline ends. The CDR3 sequence is 12 residues long. Germline loops: CDR1 SGHRS, CDR2 YFSETQ. This chain's CDR3 is CASSYNTDTQYF. CDR3 DNA sequence: TGCGCCAGCAGCTACAACACAGATACGCAGTATTTT.

J is TRBJ2-7 and V is TRBV27, with 10 bases that match TRBD1. The length of the CDR3 is 18 residues. V was pared by 5 bases and J by 6 bases, with 19 bases of the junction left unmatched. Per the germline V gene, CDR1 is MNHEY and CDR2 is SMNVEV (reference sequence). In nucleotides, the CDR3 is TGTGCCAGCAGTCCCGGGACAGGGGCTCTGGGGATGGGGATCGAGCAGTACTTC. Its protein is CASSPGTGALGMGIEQYF.

The chain carries TRBV6-1 and TRBJ2-7; TRBD2 might be the D (5 bases). The CDR3 has 13 amino acids. V was shortened by 10 bases and J by 2 bases, with 15 bases between the two germline ends. CDR1 is MNHNS, CDR2 SASEGT, per germline. The DNA for the CDR3 is TGTGCCACCACCCCCCGGGGTCCCTACGAGCAGTACTTC. This gives the protein CATTPRGPYEQYF.

V usage is TRBV5-1 and J usage is TRBJ2-7; D possibly matches TRBD1 or TRBD2 (5 bases each). V was cut by 5 bases and J by 2 bases, with 17 bases left in between. The germline V gene encodes CDR1 SGHRS and CDR2 YFSETQ. The CDR3 is 15 amino acids. The CDR3 loop is CASRGVRRGAYEQYF. CDR3 bases: TGCGCCAGCAGGGGGGTTCGGCGTGGAGCCTACGAGCAGTACTTC.

This sequence joins TRBV28 and TRBJ1-5; D is unclear. With 3 bases removed from V and 4 bases from J, the gap between germline ends came to 7 bases. Per the germline V gene, CDR1 is MDHEN and CDR2 is SYDVKM. The CDR3 totals 13 residues. CDR3 nucleotides: TGTGCCAGCAGTTTGAGTCTAAATCAGCCCCAGCATTTT. Its translation is CASSLSLNQPQHF. Complete variable domain (other parts from reference TRBV28 and TRBJ1-5): DVKVTQSSRYLVKRTGEKVFLECVQDMDHENMFWYRQDPGLGLRLIYFSYDVKMKEKGDIPEGYSVSREKKERFSLILESASTNQTSMYLCASSLSLNQPQHFGDGTRLSIL.

CDR3 in DNA: TGTGCCAGCAGTGAGACTAGCGGGGGACCTGGGCGCATTCAGTACTTC. It translates to CASSETSGGPGRIQYF. V gene TRBV2 combines with J gene TRBJ2-4; TRBD2 agrees at 12 bases. This CDR3 is 16 amino acids long. The junction had 9 bases not matched to a gene; V was cut back by 3 bases and J by 9 bases. The germline CDR1 and CDR2 sequences are SNHLY and FYNNEI.

This clone was observed a single time. The chain combines TRBV7-9 with TRBJ2-7, with 10 bases fitting TRBD1. The junction had 2 bases not matched to a gene; V was cut back by 1 base and J by 2 bases. The CDR3 length is 15 residues. CDR1 SEHNR and CDR2 FQNEAQ come from the germline V gene (reference sequence). CDR3 in DNA: TGTGCCAGCAGCTTAGACGACAGGGGGCCCTACGAGCAGTACTTC. Protein product: CASSLDDRGPYEQYF.

The gene calls are TRBV11-2 and TRBJ2-2; tentatively, D is TRBD1 (5 bases). The V and J ends lost 8 bases and 8 bases respectively, with 9 bases between them. This CDR3 comprises 11 residues. The germline V gene has CDR1 SGHAT and CDR2 FQNNGV. Here the CDR3 reads CASGQGGELFF. CDR3 sequence (DNA): TGTGCCAGCGGTCAGGGAGGGGAGCTGTTTTTT.

The V and J genes are TRBV29-1 and TRBJ1-1; no clear D. The ends were cut back, 7 bases at V and 11 bases at J, with 8 bases in the middle. The CDR3 runs to 8 residues. Per the germline V gene, CDR1 is SQVTM and CDR2 is ANQGSEA. The CDR3 sequence is CSAGRAFF. CDR3 nucleotide sequence: TGCAGCGCCGGCCGGGCTTTCTTT. Variable domain in full (rest from reference TRBV29-1 and TRBJ1-1): SAVISQKPSRDICQRGTSLTIQCQVDSQVTMMFWYRQQPGQSLTLIATANQGSEATYESGFVIDKFPISRPNLTFSTLTVSNMSPEDSSIYLCSAGRAFFGQGTRLTVV.

The chain recombines TRBV9 with TRBJ2-2; tentatively, D is TRBD1 or TRBD2 (5 bases each). The V end was cut by 4 bases, the J end by 0 bases, with 13 bases between. The CDR3 totals 16 residues. Germline CDR1 and CDR2: SGDLS and YYNGEE. The CDR3 region is CASSPFGTPNTGELFF. In DNA, the CDR3 is TGTGCCAGCAGCCCTTTCGGGACCCCGAACACCGGGGAGCTGTTTTTT.

The genes are TRBV30 and TRBJ2-3; either TRBD1 or TRBD2 may supply D (7 bases each). CDR1 and CDR2 from the germline V gene are GTSNPN and SVGIG (reference sequence). The CDR3 covers 16 residues. V lost 1 base, J lost 2 bases, and 16 bases lay in between. DNA for the CDR3: TGTGCCTGGAGTGGGGCGGGGGACAGCCTCACAGATACGCAGTATTTT. Amino acids: CAWSGAGDSLTDTQYF.

J is TRBJ1-2 and V is TRBV10-1; 7 bases are a match to TRBD1. The CDR3 runs to 13 residues. J lost 6 bases, V lost 6 bases, and 7 bases had no gene match. Germline CDR1 reads WNHNN; CDR2 reads SYGVQD (reference sequence). DNA for the CDR3: TGCGCCAGCAGAGAGGGACAGTTGCATGGCTACACCTTC. Protein: CASREGQLHGYTF.

This clone was recorded only once. The V gene is TRBV10-3, the J gene TRBJ1-2; 7 bases fit TRBD1. With 3 bases clipped from V and 8 bases from J, the junction kept 6 bases outside the gene matches. The CDR3 contains 13 residues. Per germline, CDR1 ENHRY and CDR2 SYGVKD. DNA of the CDR3: TGTGCCATCAGTGACTACAGGGGTGGAGGCTACACCTTC. Its translation: CAISDYRGGGYTF.

V usage is TRBV7-6 and J usage is TRBJ1-2, with a weak D call TRBD1 (5 bases). In germline, CDR1 is SGHVS, CDR2 FNYEAQ. The V and J ends lost 8 bases and 2 bases respectively, with 12 bases between them. This CDR3 is 13 amino acids long. CDR3 in amino acids: CASAPDSNYGYTF. CDR3 nucleotide sequence: TGTGCCAGCGCCCCCGACAGCAACTATGGCTACACCTTC.

The chain links TRBV27 to TRBJ2-5, with unresolved D. Germline values: CDR1 MNHEY, CDR2 SMNVEV (reference sequence). The CDR3 spans 15 residues. The germline V and J ends were trimmed by 3 bases and 5 bases, with 16 bases remaining between them. The CDR3 nucleotides are TGTGCCAGCAGTTTCCTTGGAGCTTCGGTGGAGACCCAGTACTTC. Translated: CASSFLGASVETQYF.

The chain is built from TRBV11-2 and TRBJ1-3, with D possibly matching TRBD1 (6 bases). The germline CDR1 and CDR2 sequences are SGHAT and FQNNGV. This CDR3 region has 16 residues. V lost 4 bases to trimming and J lost 1 base, with 14 bases between them. DNA of the CDR3: TGTGCCAGCAGCTACGAAGGGACACCGTCTGGAAACACCATATATTTT. Encoded protein: CASSYEGTPSGNTIYF.

The chain carries TRBV6-5 and TRBJ1-5; perhaps TRBD1 as D (5 bases). V was clipped by 6 bases and J by 2 bases, with 11 bases between them. CDR1 MNHEY and CDR2 SVGAGI come from the germline V gene. This CDR3 spans 14 amino acids. The CDR3 sequence is CASSSGQGNQPQHF. In nucleotides, the CDR3 is TGTGCCAGCAGCTCAGGGCAGGGCAATCAGCCCCAGCATTTT.